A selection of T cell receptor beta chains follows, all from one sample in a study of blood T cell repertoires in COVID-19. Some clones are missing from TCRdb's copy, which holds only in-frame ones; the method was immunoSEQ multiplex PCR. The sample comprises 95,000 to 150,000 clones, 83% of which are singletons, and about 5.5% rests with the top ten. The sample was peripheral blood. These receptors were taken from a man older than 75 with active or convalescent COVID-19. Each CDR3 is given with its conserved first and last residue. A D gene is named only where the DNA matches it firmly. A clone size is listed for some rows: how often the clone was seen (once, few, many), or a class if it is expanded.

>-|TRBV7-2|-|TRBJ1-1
CASSFGGGEAFF
TGTGCCAGCAGCTTCGGGGGGGGTGAAGCTTTCTTT
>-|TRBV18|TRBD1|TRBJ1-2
CASSLPGQGARYGYTF
TGTGCCAGCTCACTTCCGGGACAGGGGGCTCGGTATGGCTACACCTTC
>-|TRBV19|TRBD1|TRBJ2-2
CASITTGQGFTGELFF
TGTGCCAGTATTACTACGGGACAGGGTTTCACCGGGGAGCTGTTTTTT
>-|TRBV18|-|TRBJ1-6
CASSPNTGGVSNSPLHF
TGTGCCAGCTCACCAAATACCGGAGGAGTGAGTAATTCACCCCTCCACTTT
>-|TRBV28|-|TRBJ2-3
CASRARARGATDTQYF
TGTGCCAGCAGAGCTAGGGCCAGGGGAGCCACAGATACGCAGTATTTT
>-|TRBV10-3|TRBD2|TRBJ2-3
CAIWSSGGRDTQYF
TGTGCCATCTGGAGTAGCGGGGGAAGAGATACGCAGTATTTT
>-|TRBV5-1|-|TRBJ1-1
CASSLLGPGSNTEAFF
TGCGCCAGCAGCTTGCTGGGGCCCGGATCGAACACTGAAGCTTTCTTT
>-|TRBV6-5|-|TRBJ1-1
CASRTVNTEAFF
TGTGCCAGCAGGACAGTGAACACTGAAGCTTTCTTT
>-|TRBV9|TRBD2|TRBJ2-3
CASSPYRGGYTDTQYF
TGTGCCAGCAGCCCGTATCGGGGGGGTTACACAGATACGCAGTATTTT
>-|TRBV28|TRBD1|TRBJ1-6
CASTTTGRGYSYNSPLHF
TGTGCCAGCACCACCACGGGCAGGGGGTATAGCTATAATTCACCCCTCCACTTT
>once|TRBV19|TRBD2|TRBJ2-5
CASSPETSGTQYF
TGTGCCAGTAGTCCGGAGACTAGCGGGACCCAGTACTTC
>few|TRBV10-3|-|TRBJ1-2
CAISESLGAGYGYTF
TGTGCCATCAGTGAGTCGTTGGGGGCTGGGTATGGCTACACCTTC
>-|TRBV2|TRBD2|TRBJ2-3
CASSPPGGGPLDTQYF
TGTGCCAGCAGTCCCCCCGGGGGGGGCCCCTTAGATACGCAGTATTTT
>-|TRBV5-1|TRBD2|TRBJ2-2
CASSLGTSIGAGELFF
TGCGCCAGCAGCTTAGGGACTAGCATCGGGGCCGGGGAGCTGTTTTTT
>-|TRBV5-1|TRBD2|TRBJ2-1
CASSLLAGNEQFF
TGCGCCAGCAGCTTGCTAGCGGGCAATGAGCAGTTCTTC
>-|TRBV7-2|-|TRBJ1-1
CASSAGEGTEAFF
TGTGCCAGCAGCGCAGGGGAGGGCACTGAAGCTTTCTTT
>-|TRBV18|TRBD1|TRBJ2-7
CASSPQTGPGAEQYF
TGTGCCAGCTCACCCCAGACAGGGCCAGGGGCCGAGCAGTACTTC
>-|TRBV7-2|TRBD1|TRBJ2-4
CASSLRQGGIQYF
TGTGCCAGCAGCTTACGACAGGGGGGTATTCAGTACTTC
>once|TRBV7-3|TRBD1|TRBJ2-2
CASSSRTGGTGELFF
TGTGCCAGCAGCTCCCGGACAGGCGGCACCGGGGAGCTGTTTTTT
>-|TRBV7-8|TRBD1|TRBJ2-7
CASSYPLGTGGTEQYF
TGTGCCAGCAGCTACCCCCTGGGGACAGGGGGCACCGAGCAGTACTTC
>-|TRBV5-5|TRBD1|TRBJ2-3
CASSLRTGGRDTQYF
TGTGCCAGCAGCTTGCGGACAGGGGGAAGGGATACGCAGTATTTT
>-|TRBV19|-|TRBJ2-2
CASSITPNTGELFF
TGTGCCAGTAGTATTACACCGAACACCGGGGAGCTGTTTTTT
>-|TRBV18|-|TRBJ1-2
CASSLDKNYGYTF
TGTGCCAGCTCACTCGACAAGAACTATGGCTACACCTTC
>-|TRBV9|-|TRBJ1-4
CASNRGTANEKLFF
TGTGCCAGCAATCGGGGGACGGCTAATGAAAAACTGTTTTTT
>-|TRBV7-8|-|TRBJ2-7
CASSLSDEQYF
TGTGCCAGCAGCTTATCAGACGAGCAGTACTTC
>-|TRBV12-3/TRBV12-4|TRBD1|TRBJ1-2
CASKQTGSYGYTF
TGTGCCAGCAAACAGACAGGGAGCTATGGCTACACCTTC
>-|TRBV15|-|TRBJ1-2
CATSSPLPGLEGYTF
TGTGCCACCAGCAGCCCTCTACCGGGTCTGGAGGGCTACACCTTC
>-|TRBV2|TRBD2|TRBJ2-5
CASRRRGGAGETQYF
TGTGCCAGCAGACGTCGCGGGGGGGCCGGGGAGACCCAGTACTTC
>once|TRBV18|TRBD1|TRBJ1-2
CASSPGQGAIDYGYTF
TGTGCCAGCTCCCCCGGACAGGGGGCAATAGACTATGGCTACACCTTC